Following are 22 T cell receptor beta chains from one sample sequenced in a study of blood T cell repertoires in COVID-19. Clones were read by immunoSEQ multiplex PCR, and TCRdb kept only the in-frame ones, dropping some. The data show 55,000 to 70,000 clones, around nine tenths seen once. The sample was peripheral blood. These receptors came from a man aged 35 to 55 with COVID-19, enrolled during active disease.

CDR3 DNA: TGTGCCAGCTCACTTGACAGCAAGTATAATTCACCCCTCCACTTT. Translating gives CASSLDSKYNSPLHF. This chain links TRBV18 with TRBJ1-6, with a weak D call TRBD1 (5 bases). Between the trimmed V and J ends, which lost 4 bases and 4 bases, there was a span of 11 bases. The CDR3 covers 15 residues. CDR1 is KGHSH and CDR2 is LQKENI in the germline V gene.

CDR3 sequence (DNA): TGTGCCAGCAGGTTGCCGGGAAGGGGGGGGCCGGGCGAGCAGTACTTC. This sequence encodes CASRLPGRGGPGEQYF. V is TRBV5-7 and J is TRBJ2-7, with a weak D call TRBD2 (7 bases). TRBV5-7 is designated an ORF whose function remains uncertain. V was clipped by 5 bases and J by 6 bases, with 24 bases between them. This CDR3 has 16 residues.

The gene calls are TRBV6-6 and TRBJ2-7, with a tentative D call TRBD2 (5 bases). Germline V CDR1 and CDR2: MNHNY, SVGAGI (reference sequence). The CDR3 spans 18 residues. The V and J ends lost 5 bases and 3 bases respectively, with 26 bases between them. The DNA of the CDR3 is TGTGCCAGCAGTCACACGGGGATCACGGCTACCCACGGCTACGAGCAGTACTTC. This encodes CASSHTGITATHGYEQYF.

The CDR3 is CASSLGAGSGNTIYF. The CDR3 DNA sequence: TGCGCCAGCAGCTTGGGGGCAGGGTCTGGAAACACCATATATTTT. J is TRBJ1-3 and V is TRBV5-1; possible D gene TRBD1, 5 bases. From germline, CDR1 is SGHRS and CDR2 YFSETQ. CDR3 length: 15 amino acids. V gave up 0 bases and J gave up 1 base, with 8 bases separating them.

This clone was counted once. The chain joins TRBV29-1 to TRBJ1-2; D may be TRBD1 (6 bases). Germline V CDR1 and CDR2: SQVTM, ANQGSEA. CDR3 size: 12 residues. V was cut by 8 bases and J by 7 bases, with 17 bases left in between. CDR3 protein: CSSEEGGSGYTF. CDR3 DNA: TGCAGCTCCGAAGAGGGGGGGAGTGGCTACACCTTC.

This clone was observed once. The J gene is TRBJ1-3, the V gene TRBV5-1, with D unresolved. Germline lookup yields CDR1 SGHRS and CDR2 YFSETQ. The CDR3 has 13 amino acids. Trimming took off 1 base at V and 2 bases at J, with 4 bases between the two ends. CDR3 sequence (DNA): TGCGCCAGCAGCTTGATAACTGGAAACACCATATATTTT. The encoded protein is CASSLITGNTIYF.

The DNA for the CDR3 is TGTGCCAGCAGTGAAAGGACAGGGACATATGGCTACACCTTC. It translates to CASSERTGTYGYTF. The genes are TRBV6-1 and TRBJ1-2, with 8 bases that match TRBD1. Germline V gives CDR1 MNHNS, CDR2 SASEGT. The CDR3 is 14 residues long. V was pared by 2 bases and J by 5 bases, with 4 bases of the junction left unmatched.

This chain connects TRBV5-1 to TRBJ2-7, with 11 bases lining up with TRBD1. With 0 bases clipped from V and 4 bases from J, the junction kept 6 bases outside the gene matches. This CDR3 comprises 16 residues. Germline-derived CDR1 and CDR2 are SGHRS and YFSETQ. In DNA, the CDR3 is TGCGCCAGCAGCTTGGCCTCGGGACAGGGGGTTTACGAGCAGTACTTC. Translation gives CASSLASGQGVYEQYF.

CDR3 nucleotides: TGTGCCAGCAGCACTACGACAGGGCCGTTGTATGGCTACACCTTC. Amino acid sequence: CASSTTTGPLYGYTF. The chain has TRBV5-5 and TRBJ1-2; 7 nucleotides line up with TRBD1. The CDR3 totals 15 residues. Germline-derived CDR1 and CDR2 are SGHKS and YYEKEE (reference sequence). The V and J ends lost 4 bases and 5 bases, in that order; junction bases with no gene match: 11.

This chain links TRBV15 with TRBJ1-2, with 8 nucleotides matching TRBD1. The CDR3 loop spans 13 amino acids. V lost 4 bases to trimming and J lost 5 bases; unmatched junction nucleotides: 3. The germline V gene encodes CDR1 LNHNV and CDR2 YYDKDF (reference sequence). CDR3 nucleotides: TGTGCCACCAGCATGGACAGGGAATATGGCTACACCTTC. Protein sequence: CATSMDREYGYTF.

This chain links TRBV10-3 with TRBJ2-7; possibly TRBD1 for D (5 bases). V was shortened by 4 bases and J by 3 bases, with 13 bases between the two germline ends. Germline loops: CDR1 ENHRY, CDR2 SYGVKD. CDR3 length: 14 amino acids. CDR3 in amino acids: CAISVSGSGYEQYF. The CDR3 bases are TGTGCCATCAGTGTATCAGGGTCTGGCTACGAGCAGTACTTC.

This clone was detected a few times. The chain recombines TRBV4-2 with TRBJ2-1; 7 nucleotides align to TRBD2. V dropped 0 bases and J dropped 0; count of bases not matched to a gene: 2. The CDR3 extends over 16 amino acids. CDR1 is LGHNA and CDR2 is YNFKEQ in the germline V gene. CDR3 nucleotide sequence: TGTGCCAGCAGCCAAGAACGGGGGGTCTCCTACAATGAGCAGTTCTTC. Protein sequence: CASSQERGVSYNEQFF.

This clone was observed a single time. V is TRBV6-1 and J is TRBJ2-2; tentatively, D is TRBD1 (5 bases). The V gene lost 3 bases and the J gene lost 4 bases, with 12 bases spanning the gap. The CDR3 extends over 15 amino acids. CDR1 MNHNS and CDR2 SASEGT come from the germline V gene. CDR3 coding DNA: TGTGCCAGCAGTGAGCGGCAGGGTCCCACCGGGGAGCTGTTTTTT. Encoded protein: CASSERQGPTGELFF.

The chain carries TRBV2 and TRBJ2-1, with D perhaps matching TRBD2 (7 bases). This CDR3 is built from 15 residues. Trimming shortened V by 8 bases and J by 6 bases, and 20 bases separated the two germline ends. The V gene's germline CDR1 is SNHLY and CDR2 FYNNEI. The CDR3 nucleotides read TGTGCCAGCTTTGGGGAGGGGGGGCCTCGCAATGAGCAGTTCTTC. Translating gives CASFGEGGPRNEQFF.

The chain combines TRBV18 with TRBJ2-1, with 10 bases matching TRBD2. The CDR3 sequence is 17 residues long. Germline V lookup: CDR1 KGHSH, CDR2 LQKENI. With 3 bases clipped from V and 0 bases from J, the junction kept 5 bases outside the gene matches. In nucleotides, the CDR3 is TGTGCCAGCTCACCCCTAGCGGGGGCGACCTCCTACAATGAGCAGTTCTTC. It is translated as CASSPLAGATSYNEQFF.

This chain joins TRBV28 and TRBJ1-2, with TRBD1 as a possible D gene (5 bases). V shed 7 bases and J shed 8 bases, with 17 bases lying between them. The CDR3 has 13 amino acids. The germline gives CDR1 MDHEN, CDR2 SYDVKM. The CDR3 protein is CASTRGGTQGYTF. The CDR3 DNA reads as TGTGCCAGCACCCGCGGGGGGACCCAAGGCTACACCTTC.

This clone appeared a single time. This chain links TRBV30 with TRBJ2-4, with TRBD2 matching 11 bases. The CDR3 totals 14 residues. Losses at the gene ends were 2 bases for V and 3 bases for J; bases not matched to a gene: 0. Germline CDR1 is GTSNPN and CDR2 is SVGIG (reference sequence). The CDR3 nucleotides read TGTGCCTGGAGTCTAGCGGGGGGCAAAAACATTCAGTACTTC. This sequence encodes CAWSLAGGKNIQYF.

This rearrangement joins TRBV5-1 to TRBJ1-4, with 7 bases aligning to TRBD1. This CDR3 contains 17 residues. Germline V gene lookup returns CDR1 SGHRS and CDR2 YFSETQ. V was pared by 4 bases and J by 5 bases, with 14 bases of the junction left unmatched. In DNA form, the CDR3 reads TGCGCCAGCAGCCCGAACTATAACAGGGGCGAGAATGAAAAACTGTTTTTT. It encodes CASSPNYNRGENEKLFF.

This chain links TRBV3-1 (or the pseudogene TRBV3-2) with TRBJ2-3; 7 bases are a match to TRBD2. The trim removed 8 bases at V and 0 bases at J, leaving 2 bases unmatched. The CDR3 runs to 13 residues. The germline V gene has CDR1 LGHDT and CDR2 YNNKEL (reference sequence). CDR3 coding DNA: TGTGCCAGCGCGGGGGAGAGCACAGATACGCAGTATTTT. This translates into CASAGESTDTQYF.

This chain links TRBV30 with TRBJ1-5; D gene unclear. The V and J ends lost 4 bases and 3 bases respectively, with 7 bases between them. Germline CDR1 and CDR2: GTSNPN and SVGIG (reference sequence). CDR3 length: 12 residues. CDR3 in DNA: TGTGCCTGGAAGTGGCCCAATCAGCCCCAGCATTTT. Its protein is CAWKWPNQPQHF.

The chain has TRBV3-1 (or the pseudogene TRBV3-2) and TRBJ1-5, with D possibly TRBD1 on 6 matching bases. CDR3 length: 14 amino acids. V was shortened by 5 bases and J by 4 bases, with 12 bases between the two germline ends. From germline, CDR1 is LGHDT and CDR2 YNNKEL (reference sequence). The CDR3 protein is CASSSSQGNQPQHF. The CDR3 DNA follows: TGTGCCAGCAGCTCTTCTCAGGGGAATCAGCCCCAGCATTTT.

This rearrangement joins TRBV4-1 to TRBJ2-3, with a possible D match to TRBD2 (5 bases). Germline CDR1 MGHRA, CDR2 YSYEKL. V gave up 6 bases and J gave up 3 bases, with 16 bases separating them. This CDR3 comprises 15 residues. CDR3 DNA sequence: TGCGCCAGCAGTCTGACGAGGGTAATGACAGATACGCAGTATTTT. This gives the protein CASSLTRVMTDTQYF.